The source of this T cell receptor beta chain is a study of blood T cell repertoires in COVID-19. Across the whole study: T cells, B-cell-depleted T cells, or PBMCs provided the cDNA or gDNA that served as material.

Germline V gene lookup returns CDR1 LGHDT and CDR2 YNNKEL (reference sequence). Deletions cut 0 bases from V and 5 bases from J, with 13 bases between. The CDR3 consists of 15 residues. Per the original data handling: Amplification from reference gene primers served as the basis for estimated nucleated cell counts. Only in-frame clones appear in the TCRdb table, and some are missing; sequencing was by immunoSEQ multiplex PCR. The V and J calls and clone size were taken over from that table, and D and trimming were inferred from the DNA. The sample contains about 160,000 clones, roughly nine tenths of which appear only once.

The V and J genes are TRBV3-1 (or the pseudogene TRBV3-2) and TRBJ1-2; D not certain. Specimen: peripheral blood. The source is a man aged 55 to 70 with active or convalescent COVID-19. CDR3 sequence: CASSQDSSGSYGYTF. The CDR3 coding sequence is TGTGCCAGCAGCCAAGATTCGTCGGGTTCATATGGCTACACCTTC.